Below, one TCR beta chain is given with its context. Repertoires were generated with immunoSEQ multiplex PCR, while TCRdb's copy carries only in-frame clones and drops some. The sample holds some 15,000 clones; around 93% are singletons and the top ten take less than 9%. The data were obtained in a study of OX40 agonist ivuxolimab in advanced cancers. The trim removed 3 bases at V and 7 bases at J, leaving 8 bases unmatched. Germline V gene lookup returns CDR1 SGHVS and CDR2 FNYEAQ. This CDR3 contains 14 residues. This receptor was obtained from an adult with an advanced solid tumor such as melanoma, head and neck, liver or kidney cancer. The chain couples TRBV7-6 to TRBJ1-2; 7 positions match TRBD1. The sample was CD4+ or CD8+ T cells sorted from blood, taken in a trial of the OX40 agonist ivuxolimab. The CDR3 reads CASSLETGLGGYTF. CDR3 DNA: TGTGCCAGCAGCTTGGAGACAGGGCTAGGTGGCTACACCTTC.